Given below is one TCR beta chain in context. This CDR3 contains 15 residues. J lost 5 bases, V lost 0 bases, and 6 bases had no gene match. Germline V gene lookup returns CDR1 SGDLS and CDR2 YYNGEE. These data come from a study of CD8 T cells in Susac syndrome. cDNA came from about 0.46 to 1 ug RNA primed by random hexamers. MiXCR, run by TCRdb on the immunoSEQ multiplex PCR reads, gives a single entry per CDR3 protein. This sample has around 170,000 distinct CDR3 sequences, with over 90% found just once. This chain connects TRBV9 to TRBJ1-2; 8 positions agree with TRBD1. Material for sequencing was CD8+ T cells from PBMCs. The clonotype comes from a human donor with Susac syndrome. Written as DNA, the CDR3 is TGTGCCAGCAGCGTAGCAGGACAGGGCCTTTATGGCTACACCTTC. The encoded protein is CASSVAGQGLYGYTF.